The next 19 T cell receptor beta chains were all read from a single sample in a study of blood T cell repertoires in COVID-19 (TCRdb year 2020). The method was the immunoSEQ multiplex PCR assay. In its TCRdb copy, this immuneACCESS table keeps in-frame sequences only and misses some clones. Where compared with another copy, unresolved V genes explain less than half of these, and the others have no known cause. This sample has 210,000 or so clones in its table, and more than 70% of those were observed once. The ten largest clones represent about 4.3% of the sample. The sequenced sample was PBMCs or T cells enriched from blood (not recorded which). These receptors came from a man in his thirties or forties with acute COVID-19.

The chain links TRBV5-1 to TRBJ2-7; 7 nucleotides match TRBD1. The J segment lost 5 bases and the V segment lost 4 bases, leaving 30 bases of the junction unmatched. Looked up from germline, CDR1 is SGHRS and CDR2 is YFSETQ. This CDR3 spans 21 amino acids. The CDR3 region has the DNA TGCGCCAGCAGCCCCCCCCTATCCCGCGGACGAACGGGCAGGCAGGGGGACGAGCAGTACTTC. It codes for CASSPPLSRGRTGRQGDEQYF.

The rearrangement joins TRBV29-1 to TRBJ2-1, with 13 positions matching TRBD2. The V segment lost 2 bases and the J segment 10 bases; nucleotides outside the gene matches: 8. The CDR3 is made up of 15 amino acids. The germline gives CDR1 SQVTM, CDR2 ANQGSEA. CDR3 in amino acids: CSVELLAGGAREQFF. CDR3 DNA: TGCAGCGTTGAACTACTAGCGGGGGGGGCGCGGGAGCAGTTCTTC.

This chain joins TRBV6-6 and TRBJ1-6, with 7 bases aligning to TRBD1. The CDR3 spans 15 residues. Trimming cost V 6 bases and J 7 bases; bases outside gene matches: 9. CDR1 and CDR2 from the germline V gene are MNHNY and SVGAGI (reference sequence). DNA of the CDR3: TGTGCCAGCAGGGGGCAGGGGGAGGTGAATTCACCCCTCCACTTT. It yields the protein CASRGQGEVNSPLHF.

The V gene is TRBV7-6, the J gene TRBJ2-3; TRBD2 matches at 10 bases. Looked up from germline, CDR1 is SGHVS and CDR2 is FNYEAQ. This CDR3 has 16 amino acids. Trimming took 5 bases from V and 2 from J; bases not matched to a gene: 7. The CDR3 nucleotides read TGTGCCAGCAGCCGTAGCGGGGGGCCTTACACAGATACGCAGTATTTT. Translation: CASSRSGGPYTDTQYF.

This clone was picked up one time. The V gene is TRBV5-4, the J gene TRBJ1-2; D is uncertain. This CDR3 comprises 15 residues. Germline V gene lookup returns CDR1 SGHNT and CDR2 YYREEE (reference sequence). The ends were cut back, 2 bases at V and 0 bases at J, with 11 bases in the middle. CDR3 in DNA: TGTGCCAGCAGCTTCGGAGCGCTTACTAACTATGGCTACACCTTC. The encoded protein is CASSFGALTNYGYTF.

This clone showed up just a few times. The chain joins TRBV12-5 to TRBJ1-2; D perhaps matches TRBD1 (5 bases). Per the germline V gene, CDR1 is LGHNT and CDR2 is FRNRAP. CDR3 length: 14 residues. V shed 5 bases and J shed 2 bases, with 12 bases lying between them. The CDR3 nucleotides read TGTGCTAGTGGTCCGGGGGTACTAAACTATGGCTACACCTTC. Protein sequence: CASGPGVLNYGYTF.

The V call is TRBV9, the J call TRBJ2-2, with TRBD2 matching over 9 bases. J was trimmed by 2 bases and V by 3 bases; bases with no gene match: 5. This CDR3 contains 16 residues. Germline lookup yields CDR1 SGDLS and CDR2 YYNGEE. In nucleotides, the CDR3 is TGTGCCAGCAGCGCCGGGACTAGCTTCAACACCGGGGAGCTGTTTTTT. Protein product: CASSAGTSFNTGELFF.

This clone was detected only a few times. The CDR3 is CASSLRTGGDEQYF. The CDR3 DNA reads as TGTGCCAGTAGTCTAAGGACAGGGGGCGACGAGCAGTACTTC. The chain joins TRBV19 to TRBJ2-7, with TRBD1 matching 11 bases. The germline V gene has CDR1 LNHDA and CDR2 SQIVND (reference sequence). CDR3 length: 14 amino acids. J gave up 5 bases and V 5 bases, and 5 bases lay outside the gene matches.

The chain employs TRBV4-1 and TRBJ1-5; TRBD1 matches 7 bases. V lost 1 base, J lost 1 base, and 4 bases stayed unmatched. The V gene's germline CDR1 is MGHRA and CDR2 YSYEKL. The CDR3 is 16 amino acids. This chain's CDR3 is CASSQGTGGSNQPQHF. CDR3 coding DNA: TGCGCCAGCAGCCAAGGGACAGGAGGAAGCAATCAGCCCCAGCATTTT.

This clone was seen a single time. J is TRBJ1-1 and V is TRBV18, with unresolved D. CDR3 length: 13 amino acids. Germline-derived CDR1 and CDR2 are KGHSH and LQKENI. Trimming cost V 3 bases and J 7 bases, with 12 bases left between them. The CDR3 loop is CASSPGQFSEAFF. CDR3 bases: TGTGCCAGCTCACCTGGGCAGTTTAGTGAAGCTTTCTTT.

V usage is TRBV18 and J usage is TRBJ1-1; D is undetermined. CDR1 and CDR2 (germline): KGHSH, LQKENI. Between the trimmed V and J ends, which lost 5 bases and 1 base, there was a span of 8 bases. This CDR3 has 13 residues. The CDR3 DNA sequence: TGTGCCAGCTCATCTACAGCGAACACTGAAGCTTTCTTT. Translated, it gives CASSSTANTEAFF.

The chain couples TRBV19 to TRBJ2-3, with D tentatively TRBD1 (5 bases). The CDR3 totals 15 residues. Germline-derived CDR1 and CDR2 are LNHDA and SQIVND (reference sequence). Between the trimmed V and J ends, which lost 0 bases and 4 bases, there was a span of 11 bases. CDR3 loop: CASSIDFLGADTQYF. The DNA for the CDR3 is TGTGCCAGTAGTATAGATTTCCTAGGGGCAGATACGCAGTATTTT.

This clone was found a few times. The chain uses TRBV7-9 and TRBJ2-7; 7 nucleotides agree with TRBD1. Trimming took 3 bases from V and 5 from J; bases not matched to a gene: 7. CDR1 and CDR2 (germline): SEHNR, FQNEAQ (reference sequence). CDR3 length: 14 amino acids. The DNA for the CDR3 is TGTGCCAGCAGCTTGACAGGGAAGGTCCACGAGCAGTACTTC. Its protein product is CASSLTGKVHEQYF. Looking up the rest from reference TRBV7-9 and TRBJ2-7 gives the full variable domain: DTGVSQNPRHKITKRGQNVTFRCDPISEHNRLYWYRQTLGQGPEFLTYFQNEAQLEKSRLLSDRFSAERPKGSFSTLEIQRTEQGDSAMYLCASSLTGKVHEQYFGPGTRLTVT.

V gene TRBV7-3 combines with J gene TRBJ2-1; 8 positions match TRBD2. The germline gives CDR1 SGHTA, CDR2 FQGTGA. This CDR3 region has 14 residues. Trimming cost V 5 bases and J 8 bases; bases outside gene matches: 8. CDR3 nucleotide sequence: TGTGCCAGCAGCCAGGGGACTAGTCGGGATGAGCAGTTCTTC. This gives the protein CASSQGTSRDEQFF. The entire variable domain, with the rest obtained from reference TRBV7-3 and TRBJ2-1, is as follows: GAGVSQTPSNKVTEKGKYVELRCDPISGHTALYWYRQSLGQGPEFLIYFQGTGAADDSGLPNDRFFAVRPEGSVSTLKIQRTERGDSAVYLCASSQGTSRDEQFFGPGTRLTVL.

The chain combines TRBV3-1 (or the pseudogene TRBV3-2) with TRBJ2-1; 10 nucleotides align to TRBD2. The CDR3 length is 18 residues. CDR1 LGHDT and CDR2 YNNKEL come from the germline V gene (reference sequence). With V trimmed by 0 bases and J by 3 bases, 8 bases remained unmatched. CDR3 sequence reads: CASSQEKASGGFYNEQFF. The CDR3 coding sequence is TGTGCCAGCAGCCAAGAAAAGGCTAGCGGGGGTTTCTACAATGAGCAGTTCTTC.

CDR3 sequence (DNA): TGTGCCAGCAGTTCCGGGACAGGGACCTACGAGCAGTACTTC. Protein sequence: CASSSGTGTYEQYF. The chain links TRBV2 to TRBJ2-7; 9 nucleotides agree with TRBD1. With V trimmed by 5 bases and J by 2 bases, 4 bases remained unmatched. The CDR3 totals 14 residues. Germline loops: CDR1 SNHLY, CDR2 FYNNEI.

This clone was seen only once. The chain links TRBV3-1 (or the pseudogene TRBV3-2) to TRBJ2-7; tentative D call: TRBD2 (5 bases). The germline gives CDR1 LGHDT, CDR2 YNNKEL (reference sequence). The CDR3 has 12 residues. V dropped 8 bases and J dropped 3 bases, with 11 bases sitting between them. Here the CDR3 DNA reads TGTGCCAGCGGACCGGGGAGCTACGAGCAGTACTTC. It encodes CASGPGSYEQYF.

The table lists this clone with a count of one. DNA for the CDR3: TGTGCCAGCAGTCGGGAGGAATTCGCGAACACCGGGGAGCTGTTTTTT. Translation: CASSREEFANTGELFF. The J gene is TRBJ2-2, the V gene TRBV4-2; 7 bases are a match to TRBD2. This CDR3 has 16 residues. Trimming cost V 6 bases and J 0 bases; bases outside gene matches: 7. Germline CDR1 LGHNA, CDR2 YNFKEQ.

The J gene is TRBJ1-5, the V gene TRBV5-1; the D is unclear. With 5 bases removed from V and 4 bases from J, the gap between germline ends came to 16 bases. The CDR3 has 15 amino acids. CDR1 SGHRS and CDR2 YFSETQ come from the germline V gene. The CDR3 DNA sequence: TGCGCCAGCAGGAGCGGAGAGTATCTTAATCAGCCCCAGCATTTT. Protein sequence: CASRSGEYLNQPQHF.